Sequencing of this T cell receptor (beta chain) was carried out in a study of T cell responses to AZD1222 COVID-19 vaccine. This CDR3 is 14 amino acids long. CDR1 is SGHDN, CDR2 FVKESK, per germline. Trimming stripped 1 base from V and 4 bases from J, with 8 bases between. Regarding this clone: Its antigen is unknown.

Study results and caveats: Nearly half of unique spike-specific TCRs reportedly avoided B.1.351 and B.1.1.7 mutated regions. Compared with day 0, the breadth and depth of the Spike-specific TCR repertoire rose significantly after two doses of AZD1222. There were mostly white British donors and more females than males, and clonal diversity was possibly underestimated.

TCRdb's table, derived via immunoSEQ multiplex PCR, lists solely in-frame clones and lacks some. Here the sample spans approximately 100,000 clones, around 90% being singletons. This receptor was taken from an adult in good health. The specimen was peripheral blood, collected on day 0 of AZD1222 vaccination. The chain employs TRBV14 and TRBJ1-5; a weak D match, TRBD1 (5 bases). CDR3: CASSQGGINQPQHF. The CDR3 DNA follows: TGTGCCAGCAGCCAAGGGGGGATTAATCAGCCCCAGCATTTT.